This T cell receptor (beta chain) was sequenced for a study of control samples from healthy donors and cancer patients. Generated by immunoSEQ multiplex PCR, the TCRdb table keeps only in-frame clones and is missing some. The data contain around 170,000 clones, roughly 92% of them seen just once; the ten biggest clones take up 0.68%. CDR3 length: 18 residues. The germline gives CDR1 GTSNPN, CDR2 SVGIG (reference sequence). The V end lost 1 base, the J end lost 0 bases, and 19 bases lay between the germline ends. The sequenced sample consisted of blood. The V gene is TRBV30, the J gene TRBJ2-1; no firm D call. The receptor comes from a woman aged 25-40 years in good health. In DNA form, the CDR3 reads TGTGCCTGGAGTGGGCCGAGTGGCGGCCGGAGCTCCTACAATGAGCAGTTCTTC. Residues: CAWSGPSGGRSSYNEQFF.